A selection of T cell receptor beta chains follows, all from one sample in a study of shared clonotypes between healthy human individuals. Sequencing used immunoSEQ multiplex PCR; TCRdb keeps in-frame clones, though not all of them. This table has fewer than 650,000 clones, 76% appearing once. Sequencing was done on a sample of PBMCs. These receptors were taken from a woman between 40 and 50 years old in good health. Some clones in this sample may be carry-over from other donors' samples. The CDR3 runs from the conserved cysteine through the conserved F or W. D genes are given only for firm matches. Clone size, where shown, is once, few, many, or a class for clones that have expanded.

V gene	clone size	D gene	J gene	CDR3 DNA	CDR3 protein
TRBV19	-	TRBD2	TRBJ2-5	TGTGCCAGTAGCAGGACTAGCGGGATGCAGGAGACCCAGTACTTC	CASSRTSGMQETQYF
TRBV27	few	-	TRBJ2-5	TGTGCCAGCAGTCCCAGATACCAAGAGACCCAGTACTTC	CASSPRYQETQYF
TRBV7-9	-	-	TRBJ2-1	TGTGCCAGCAGCTTAATGGGGGGCGCAAGAAATGAGCAGTTCTTC	CASSLMGGARNEQFF
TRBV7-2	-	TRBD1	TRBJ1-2	TGTGCCAGCAGCTCTGGACAGGGAAGCGGCTACACCTTC	CASSSGQGSGYTF
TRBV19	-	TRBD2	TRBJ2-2	TGTGCCAGTAGGAGTAGCGGGAGCAGCACCGGGGAGCTGTTTTTT	CASRSSGSSTGELFF
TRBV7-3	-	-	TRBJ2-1	TGTGCCAGCAGCCCCCCCGGCTCCTACAATGAGCAGTTCTTC	CASSPPGSYNEQFF
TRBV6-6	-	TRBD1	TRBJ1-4	TGTGCCAGCAGTTATGCCCAGGGGGGGGAAAAACTGTTTTTT	CASSYAQGGEKLFF
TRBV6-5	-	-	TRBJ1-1	TGTGCCAGCAGGCAGGACACTGAAGCTTTCTTT	CASRQDTEAFF
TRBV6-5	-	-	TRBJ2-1	TGTGCCAGCAAGCCGGGCGGGGCCTACAATGAGCAGTTCTTC	CASKPGGAYNEQFF
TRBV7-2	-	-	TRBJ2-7	TGTGCCAGCAGCTTACCGCCGGCCTACGAGCAGTACTTC	CASSLPPAYEQYF
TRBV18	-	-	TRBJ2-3	TGTGCCAGCTCAAAACAGGGAGACACAGATACGCAGTATTTT	CASSKQGDTDTQYF
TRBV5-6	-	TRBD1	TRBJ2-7	TGTGCCAGCAGCTTGGGGCGGCCAGGGGGATACGAGCAGTACTTC	CASSLGRPGGYEQYF
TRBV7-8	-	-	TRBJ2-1	TGTGCCAGCAGCCCGGCAGGCACCTCCTACAATGAGCAGTTCTTC	CASSPAGTSYNEQFF
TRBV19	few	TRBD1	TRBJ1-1	TGTGCCAGTAGTATACCGGGACAGTGGGCCCTCTCGGCGACTGAAGCTTTCTTT	CASSIPGQWALSATEAFF
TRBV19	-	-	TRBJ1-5	TGTGCCAGTAGTCTCGGGGGGCCCCAGCATTTT	CASSLGGPQHF
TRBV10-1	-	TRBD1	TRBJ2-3	TGCGCCAGCAGTCTTGGGACAGGCACAGATACGCAGTATTTT	CASSLGTGTDTQYF
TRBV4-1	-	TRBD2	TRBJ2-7	TGCGCCAGCAGCCAAACGGTCCCGGGACTAGCGACCTACGAGCAGTACTTC	CASSQTVPGLATYEQYF
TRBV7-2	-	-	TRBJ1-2	TGTGCCAGCAGCCCCCCTAATCTGGTCGGCTACACCTTC	CASSPPNLVGYTF
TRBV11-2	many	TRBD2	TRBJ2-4	TGTGCCAGCAGCTCGCCGGGACTAGCGGGAGCCAAAAACATTCAGTACTTC	CASSSPGLAGAKNIQYF
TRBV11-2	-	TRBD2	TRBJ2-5	TGTGCCAGCAGCTCGTCTAGCGGGATCCCTTGGGGAGAGACCCAGTACTTC	CASSSSSGIPWGETQYF
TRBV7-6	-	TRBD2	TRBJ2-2	TGTGCCAGCAGCTTAGAGCGGGGGACGAACACCGGGGAGCTGTTTTTT	CASSLERGTNTGELFF
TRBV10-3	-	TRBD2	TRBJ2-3	TGTGCCATCAGTATCACTAGCGGGAGGGTAGCAGATACGCAGTATTTT	CAISITSGRVADTQYF
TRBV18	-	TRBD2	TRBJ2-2	TGTGCCAGCTCACCGGGACTAGCGGGAGGGGTCAACACCGGGGAGCTGTTTTTT	CASSPGLAGGVNTGELFF